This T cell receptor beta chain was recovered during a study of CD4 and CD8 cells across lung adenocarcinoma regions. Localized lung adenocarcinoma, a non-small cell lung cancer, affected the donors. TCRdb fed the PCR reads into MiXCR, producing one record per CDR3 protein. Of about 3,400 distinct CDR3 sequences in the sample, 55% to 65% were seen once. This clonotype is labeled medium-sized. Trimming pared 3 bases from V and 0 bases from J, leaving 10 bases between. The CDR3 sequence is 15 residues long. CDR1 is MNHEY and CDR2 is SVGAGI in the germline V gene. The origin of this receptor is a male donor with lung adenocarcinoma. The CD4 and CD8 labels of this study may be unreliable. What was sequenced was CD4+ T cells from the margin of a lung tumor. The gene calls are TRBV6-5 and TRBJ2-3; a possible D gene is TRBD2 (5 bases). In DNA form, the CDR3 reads TGTGCCAGCAGTTATGGACTCTTTAGCACAGATACGCAGTATTTT. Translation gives CASSYGLFSTDTQYF.